Below, 31 T cell receptor beta chains from the same sample are listed, as sequenced in a study of shared T cell receptors in the human thymus. Data came from immunoSEQ multiplex PCR; TCRdb stores just in-frame clones and leaves some out. The sample has about 730,000 clones, over 75% seen once. This sample was also put to use in a study of human thymus T cells.

Sequencing was done on a sample of thymocytes. All receptors derive from a girl less than two years old with a congenital heart defect.

The chain employs TRBV5-6 and TRBJ1-1, with D maybe TRBD1 (5 bases). Germline assignment: CDR1 SGHDT and CDR2 YYEEEE. The V and J ends lost 3 bases and 1 base respectively, with 13 bases between them. There are 15 residues in the CDR3. The CDR3 DNA follows: TGTGCCAGCAGCTCCAGGGTGGACGAGAACACTGAAGCTTTCTTT. It specifies CASSSRVDENTEAFF. Using reference TRBV5-6 and TRBJ1-1 for the parts outside the CDR3, the full variable domain is DAGVTQSPTHLIKTRGQQVTLRCSPKSGHDTVSWYQQALGQGPQFIFQYYEEEERQRGNFPDRFSGHQFPNYSSELNVNALLLGDSALYLCASSSRVDENTEAFFGQGTRLTVV.

This chain connects TRBV10-2 to TRBJ2-3, with D maybe TRBD1 (5 bases). Germline CDR1 WSHSY, CDR2 SAAADI. The CDR3 loop spans 16 amino acids. V lost 7 bases and J 0 bases, leaving 17 bases between the germline ends. The CDR3 here is CASKGYELSSTDTQYF. DNA for the CDR3: TGCGCCAGCAAGGGGTACGAATTATCTAGCACAGATACGCAGTATTTT.

The chain carries TRBV11-2 and TRBJ2-7, with TRBD1 identical over 7 bases. V dropped 5 bases and J dropped 3; count of bases not matched to a gene: 7. The length of the CDR3 is 14 residues. Germline V CDR1 and CDR2: SGHAT, FQNNGV. CDR3 bases: TGTGCCAGCAGCCAAGGGGGACAGCTCTACGAGCAGTACTTC. It is translated as CASSQGGQLYEQYF.

The V call is TRBV5-1, the J call TRBJ2-5, with 7 nucleotides matching TRBD1. V trimming: 0 bases; J trimming: 6 bases; junction bases outside the gene matches: 8. The CDR3 loop spans 15 amino acids. Germline V CDR1 and CDR2: SGHRS, YFSETQ. In DNA, the CDR3 is TGCGCCAGCAGCTTGGGACAGGGTATCGGAAAGACCCAGTACTTC. Translation gives CASSLGQGIGKTQYF.

This chain uses TRBV9 with TRBJ1-2; 10 nucleotides match TRBD1. Germline CDR1 reads SGDLS; CDR2 reads YYNGEE. The junction had 13 bases not matched to a gene; V was cut back by 1 base and J by 4 bases. The CDR3 has 18 residues. The CDR3 loop is CASSVLGDRGYPAYGYTF. CDR3 DNA sequence: TGTGCCAGCAGCGTATTAGGGGACAGGGGTTATCCAGCCTATGGCTACACCTTC.

V usage is TRBV6-5 and J usage is TRBJ2-1; TRBD2 matches 8 bases. This CDR3 spans 15 amino acids. Germline V gene sequence: CDR1 MNHEY, CDR2 SVGAGI. J lost 9 bases, V lost 2 bases, and 9 bases had no gene match. CDR3: CASSYDLGGAGEQFF. The DNA for the CDR3 is TGTGCCAGCAGTTACGATCTCGGGGGGGCTGGTGAGCAGTTCTTC.

The rearrangement joins TRBV14 to TRBJ1-2, with 9 bases identical to TRBD1. Germline V gene lookup returns CDR1 SGHDN and CDR2 FVKESK. The ends lost 3 bases at V and 4 bases at J; junction bases unmatched: 3. The CDR3 is made up of 14 amino acids. The CDR3 loop is CASSHRDRVYGYTF. The CDR3 DNA reads as TGTGCCAGCAGCCACCGGGACAGGGTCTATGGCTACACCTTC.

This rearrangement joins TRBV7-9 to TRBJ2-7; 10 bases are shared with TRBD1. Unmatched junction bases numbered 12, after V lost 5 bases and J lost 5 bases. The CDR3 runs to 16 residues. Germline CDR1 reads SEHNR; CDR2 reads FQNEAQ (reference sequence). The CDR3: CASSHPGQGDSNEQYF. DNA for the CDR3: TGTGCCAGCAGCCACCCCGGACAGGGGGACTCTAACGAGCAGTACTTC.

The chain has TRBV11-2 and TRBJ2-7; no clear D gene. The V gene lost 4 bases and the J gene lost 5 bases, with 12 bases spanning the gap. The germline gives CDR1 SGHAT, CDR2 FQNNGV. The CDR3 consists of 13 residues. The CDR3 sequence: CASSSYGVHEQYF. In DNA, the CDR3 is TGTGCCAGCAGCTCCTACGGTGTTCACGAGCAGTACTTC.

The gene calls are TRBV14 and TRBJ2-7; possible D gene TRBD2, 6 bases. V lost 4 bases to trimming and J lost 2 bases, with 21 bases between them. CDR3 size: 17 residues. The germline V gene has CDR1 SGHDN and CDR2 FVKESK. CDR3 DNA: TGTGCCAGCAGCCGCAGACCCATAGTTGGAGGGGCCTACGAGCAGTACTTC. Translation gives CASSRRPIVGGAYEQYF.

The chain employs TRBV10-3 and TRBJ1-2; a possible D gene is TRBD1 (5 bases). Germline lookup yields CDR1 ENHRY and CDR2 SYGVKD. The CDR3 sequence is 13 residues long. V was clipped by 6 bases and J by 8 bases, with 16 bases between them. The CDR3 reads CAIRPTDSRGYTF. CDR3 DNA sequence: TGTGCCATCAGGCCAACTGACAGCAGGGGCTACACCTTC.

The chain is built from TRBV15 and TRBJ1-5; maybe TRBD1 (5 bases). V was shortened by 0 bases and J by 1 base, with 19 bases between the two germline ends. The CDR3 is made up of 19 amino acids. From germline, CDR1 is LNHNV and CDR2 YYDKDF (reference sequence). The CDR3 here is CATSRDGQGLRESNQPQHF. CDR3 DNA sequence: TGTGCCACCAGCAGAGATGGTCAGGGCCTCCGAGAGAGCAATCAGCCCCAGCATTTT.

V usage is TRBV5-6 and J usage is TRBJ2-7; TRBD1 agrees at 7 bases. The germline V gene encodes CDR1 SGHDT and CDR2 YYEEEE. The length of the CDR3 is 16 residues. With 1 base clipped from V and 3 bases from J, the junction kept 10 bases outside the gene matches. This chain's CDR3 is CASSLRDVGQIYEQYF. As DNA, the CDR3 is TGTGCCAGCAGCTTGCGGGATGTGGGACAGATCTACGAGCAGTACTTC. Variable domain in full (rest from reference TRBV5-6 and TRBJ2-7): DAGVTQSPTHLIKTRGQQVTLRCSPKSGHDTVSWYQQALGQGPQFIFQYYEEEERQRGNFPDRFSGHQFPNYSSELNVNALLLGDSALYLCASSLRDVGQIYEQYFGPGTRLTVT.

The chain carries TRBV29-1 and TRBJ1-2, with a weak D call TRBD1 (5 bases). The CDR3 length is 14 residues. Trimming removed 7 bases at V and 3 bases at J, with 18 bases between. Germline CDR1 is SQVTM and CDR2 is ANQGSEA. Here the CDR3 DNA reads TGCAGCGCCAAAGGGCCAGGGCCCCACTATGGCTACACCTTC. Its translation: CSAKGPGPHYGYTF.

The CDR3 region is CATSRDQAGDTEAFF. The CDR3 coding sequence is TGTGCCACCAGCAGAGATCAGGCCGGGGACACTGAAGCTTTCTTT. This chain uses TRBV15 with TRBJ1-1; D is unresolved. The CDR3 is 15 residues long. The germline V and J ends were trimmed by 0 bases and 3 bases, with 11 bases remaining between them. Germline values: CDR1 LNHNV, CDR2 YYDKDF (reference sequence).

This chain joins TRBV6-5 and TRBJ2-5; 7 bases line up with TRBD2. CDR1 and CDR2 from the germline V gene are MNHEY and SVGAGI. CDR3 size: 14 residues. J was trimmed by 1 base and V by 5 bases; bases with no gene match: 4. The CDR3 nucleotides read TGTGCCAGCAGTATCCGGGGGGTCCAAGAGACCCAGTACTTC. Its protein is CASSIRGVQETQYF.

The chain carries TRBV29-1 and TRBJ2-1; 7 bases are a match to TRBD1. V shed 7 bases and J 2 bases; nucleotides not matched to a gene: 11. This CDR3 is 15 amino acids long. Germline CDR1 is SQVTM and CDR2 is ANQGSEA. CDR3 DNA sequence: TGCAGCGGCGCCGGACCGGGACAGCCCTACAATGAGCAGTTCTTC. Translated: CSGAGPGQPYNEQFF.

The chain is built from TRBV5-6 and TRBJ1-2; 12 bases fit TRBD1. CDR1 is SGHDT, CDR2 YYEEEE, per germline. V dropped 4 bases and J dropped 0; count of bases not matched to a gene: 13. The CDR3 spans 19 residues. The CDR3 bases are TGTGCCAGCAGCCTTGCAGGGGACAGGGGGCCCCGAGCTAACTATGGCTACACCTTC. Translated: CASSLAGDRGPRANYGYTF.

The chain has TRBV7-9 and TRBJ1-6; TRBD1 matches at 8 bases. Germline CDR1 SEHNR, CDR2 FQNEAQ (reference sequence). The CDR3 is 17 amino acids. V trimming: 5 bases; J trimming: 1 base; junction bases outside the gene matches: 7. This CDR3 reads CASSQGTGGSYNSPLHF. In DNA, the CDR3 is TGTGCCAGCAGCCAAGGGACAGGAGGGTCCTATAATTCACCCCTCCACTTT.

The chain carries TRBV6-5 and TRBJ1-2; D is uncertain. V lost 5 bases to trimming and J lost 0 bases, with 7 bases between them. The germline CDR1 and CDR2 sequences are MNHEY and SVGAGI. The CDR3 totals 13 residues. This CDR3 reads CASSRGTNYGYTF. The CDR3 DNA is TGTGCCAGCAGTCGTGGCACTAACTATGGCTACACCTTC.

This rearrangement joins TRBV5-4 to TRBJ1-1, with 7 bases that match TRBD1. The trim removed 4 bases at V and 1 base at J, leaving 4 bases unmatched. The germline CDR1 and CDR2 sequences are SGHNT and YYREEE (reference sequence). This CDR3 contains 14 residues. Written as DNA, the CDR3 is TGTGCCAGCAGCACCCGGACAGGGAACACTGAAGCTTTCTTT. Its translation: CASSTRTGNTEAFF.

V usage is TRBV4-3 and J usage is TRBJ2-2, with 8 bases lining up with TRBD1. The CDR3 has 17 amino acids. Germline assignment: CDR1 LGHNA and CDR2 YSLEER. V lost 1 base and J lost 10; bases outside the gene matches: 14. The CDR3 sequence: CASSQVPPGGGVKELFF. CDR3 DNA sequence: TGCGCCAGCAGCCAAGTACCCCCAGGGGGCGGCGTGAAGGAGCTGTTTTTT.

This clone was detected once. V gene TRBV5-1 combines with J gene TRBJ2-7; maybe TRBD1 (6 bases). V was cut by 0 bases and J by 6 bases, with 13 bases left in between. The CDR3 sequence is 14 residues long. Germline assignment: CDR1 SGHRS and CDR2 YFSETQ. DNA of the CDR3: TGCGCCAGCAGCTTGGATACAGGGCCGGGCGAGCAGTACTTC. Its protein product is CASSLDTGPGEQYF.

The CDR3 sequence: CASSLDQGAGELFF. The DNA for the CDR3 is TGTGCCAGCAGCTTAGACCAGGGGGCCGGGGAGCTGTTTTTT. V gene TRBV11-2 combines with J gene TRBJ2-2; TRBD1 matches 7 bases. CDR3 length equals 14 residues. Unmatched junction bases numbered 1, after V lost 0 bases and J lost 6 bases. Germline V lookup: CDR1 SGHAT, CDR2 FQNNGV.

This CDR3 is CASSYFIGTGELFF. For the CDR3, the DNA is TGTGCCAGCAGTTACTTCATCGGCACCGGGGAGCTGTTTTTT. The V and J genes are TRBV6-5 and TRBJ2-2; D is unclear. The ends were cut back, 1 base at V and 4 bases at J, with 7 bases in the middle. CDR3 length: 14 amino acids. Germline V CDR1 and CDR2: MNHEY, SVGAGI.

The chain is built from TRBV20-1 and TRBJ1-4; D not certain. Per the germline V gene, CDR1 is DFQATT and CDR2 is SNEGSKA (reference sequence). This CDR3 region has 11 residues. V was pared by 6 bases and J by 7 bases, with 9 bases between. This CDR3 is CSAPVCEKLFF. CDR3 sequence (DNA): TGCAGTGCCCCCGTCTGTGAAAAACTGTTTTTT.

The rearrangement links TRBV15 to TRBJ1-3, with 9 positions matching TRBD1. Unmatched junction bases numbered 12, after V lost 5 bases and J lost 4 bases. Germline V gene sequence: CDR1 LNHNV, CDR2 YYDKDF (reference sequence). This CDR3 contains 17 residues. The CDR3 region has the DNA TGTGCCACCAGCTCACTACCGGGACAGGGAAGAGGAAACACCATATATTTT. Translating it yields CATSSLPGQGRGNTIYF.

The chain links TRBV27 to TRBJ1-1; 12 nucleotides line up with TRBD1. Germline CDR1 reads MNHEY; CDR2 reads SMNVEV (reference sequence). The ends lost 2 bases at V and 5 bases at J; junction bases unmatched: 9. This CDR3 is 17 amino acids long. The CDR3, as DNA: TGTGCCAGCAGTTTAGCCGGGACAGGGGGCGGTAGGACTGAAGCTTTCTTT. It translates to CASSLAGTGGGRTEAFF.

The chain employs TRBV7-3 and TRBJ2-1, with 8 bases that match TRBD2. This CDR3 has 16 residues. V was clipped by 4 bases and J by 4 bases; unmatched bases: 9. Germline V gene sequence: CDR1 SGHTA, CDR2 FQGTGA. CDR3 bases: TGTGCCAGCAGCTCCGCGAGCGGGGGCCAATACAATGAGCAGTTCTTC. This encodes CASSSASGGQYNEQFF.

The V and J genes are TRBV27 and TRBJ1-2; TRBD1 is a possible D gene (6 bases). CDR3 length equals 14 residues. The germline V gene encodes CDR1 MNHEY and CDR2 SMNVEV (reference sequence). The V end was cut by 7 bases, the J end by 3 bases, with 15 bases between. CDR3 DNA sequence: TGTGCCAGCAAGAGAGGACAGTATGACTATGGCTACACCTTC. Amino acids: CASKRGQYDYGYTF.

The chain combines TRBV5-6 with TRBJ2-4; 15 bases are shared with TRBD2. Germline values: CDR1 SGHDT, CDR2 YYEEEE. V lost 4 bases and J lost 8; bases outside the gene matches: 4. This CDR3 region has 15 residues. CDR3 residues: CASSRTSGGAYIQYF. The CDR3, as DNA: TGTGCCAGCAGCCGGACTAGCGGGGGGGCCTACATTCAGTACTTC.